This T cell receptor (beta chain) came from a study of blood T cells in healthy people across ages (dated by TCRdb to the mid-2010s). Describing the broader study: In model experiments, roughly one uniquely barcoded TCR beta cDNA molecule per two T cells was captured by template switching. The study measured age-related changes in TCR beta repertoire diversity using deep sequencing normalized with unique cDNA molecular identifiers. The donors were split into four age groups: young (average around 15 years), middle-aged (around 37), aged (around 67) and long-lived (approximately 80). To avoid experimental bias, donors of different ages were randomly spread across the sequencing lanes. For two donors (one aged 18 to 29 and one aged 80 or older), the study analyzed two additional independent replicas of 1 million unique cDNA reads from the same blood draw. General findings and caveats noted by the study authors: Compared with the aged group, the long-lived group had more naive CD4+ T cells, fewer expanded clones and increased TCR diversity, suggesting age selection. Bulk unsorted PBMC profiling prevented conclusive comparison of naive and antigen-experienced compartments. As age increased, observed TCR beta diversity per million T cells dropped in a roughly linear way, and a significant reduction was already evident by age about 36. Observed TCR beta diversity correlated strongly with the percentage of naive T cells measured by flow cytometry. Estimates of total diversity from one million sequenced T cells were regarded as lower bounds and underestimates. The CMV infection status of donors was not known, potentially confounding age-related changes in expanded clonotypes.

The method was 5' RACE. The data were produced on an Illumina HiSeq 2500. A second roughly 6 to 12 cycle PCR used a sample-barcoded 5' primer and a J-beta primer mix. A unique molecular identifier was introduced onto each TCR beta cDNA molecule by a template-switch 5' adaptor carrying 12 random nucleotides. Each sample yielded at least 2.5 million CDR3-containing paired-end reads. All of the RNA was converted into first-strand cDNA using the Mint cDNA synthesis kit, with a TRBC-specific oligonucleotide serving as the primer. All cDNA was treated with uracil-DNA glycosylase and then went through a first 18-cycle PCR with the universal primers M1SS and BC2_uni_R. In the authors' own workflow: For normalization, 1 million high-quality reads were randomly selected from each sample, with every read carrying a distinct molecular identifier. Reads with shared molecular identifiers were discarded instead of being binned into consensus sequences. CDR3 identification, clonotype clustering and error correction used MiTCR with a Q25 quality threshold and the strictest error-elimination algorithm. Lower-bound total TCR beta diversity was estimated with a nonparametric unseen species model using Euler transformation. Through fastp at Q25 and MiXCR, TCRdb rebuilt clones from the public reads, retaining in-frame beta chains. Every CDR3 protein is listed once, alongside the most common genes and DNA of its rows. For this entry, the V and J calls and clone size follow TCRdb and not the study's own pipeline. Across this sample there are 1 million to 1.2 million distinct CDR3 sequences, with more than 30% seen only once. The ten top clones hold 13% of the sample.

This clonotype was detected only a few times. What antigen it recognizes has not been identified. No base quality values were provided; no much bigger clone lies one nucleotide off. The CDR3 runs 14 residues from the cysteine to the phenylalanine. Left in the record is the CDR3 DNA by itself, 42 bases read in frame from the first base. CDR1 DFQATT and CDR2 SNEGSKA are derived from the germline V gene (reference sequence). V was cut back by 5 bases and J by 4 bases, leaving a gap of 15 bases between them. The donors were roughly 39 Caucasian individuals from Russia, aged 6 to 90 years, who were systemically healthy. Around 10 milliliters of peripheral blood were drawn from each donor into EDTA-treated Vacutainer tubes. PBMCs were isolated by Ficoll-Paque density-gradient centrifugation, with at least 6.5 million obtained per sample. Trizol reagent was used to extract total RNA from PBMCs, with at least 5 micrograms per sample. For every donor, an aliquot of PBMCs went through flow cytometry to measure the percentages of naive CD45RAhigh/CD27high T cells.

The sequence derives from a man aged 18 to 29 in good health. Sequenced: blood. Recombination connected TRBV20-1 to TRBJ1-5; matching of 6 bases hints at TRBD1 as the D gene. CDR3 sequence: CSAPNRQENQPQHF. The nucleotides read TGCAGTGCTCCAAATAGACAGGAAAATCAGCCCCAGCATTTT.